This T cell receptor beta chain stems from a study of T cell responses to AZD1222 COVID-19 vaccine (dated by TCRdb to about 2021). For context, the study as a whole: Because spike-specific TCR depth and breadth did not differ between the two schedules, AZD1222 recipients who got a second dose at roughly 4 weeks were pooled with those who got a second dose at roughly 12 weeks. Trial participants were enrolled into age subgroups of 18-55, 56-69 and 70-plus years, which contained around 150, 29 and 61 TCR-sequenced participants, respectively. TCR sequencing covered 233 trial participants: approximately 200 given two doses of AZD1222 and about 26 given two doses of MenACWY control vaccine. The full study reports these points: The 56-69-year group was small, and its depth increase did not reach significance, likely because of low power. Conclusions about previously exposed vaccinees are limited, since just a handful of AZD1222 recipients were seropositive for SARS-CoV-2 at baseline. After two AZD1222 doses, both the breadth and the depth of spike-specific TCRs were significantly higher than at day 0 and than in MenACWY recipients. Because no day 14 peak-response samples were available, the repertoires could be characterized only after the peak T cell response. Participants were mostly white British and included more females than males, and it was suggested by the authors that clonal diversity may have been underestimated. Nearly half of unique spike-specific TCRs reportedly recognized epitopes outside regions mutated in the B.1.351 and B.1.1.7 variants. The whole spike protein was spanned by vaccine-associated CD4 TCRs, and dominant responses were seen in regions 160-218 and 743-854.

On this clone itself: Its antigen specificity is not known. Base-call qualities are not available, and no considerably larger clone is one nucleotide away.

The CDR3 regions of human TCRbeta chains were analyzed by immunosequencing. Processing in the source paper ran as follows. TCRs in the repertoires were matched against a reference library of SARS-CoV-2-specific TCRs that had been generated with the MIRA antigen-specificity platform. Breadth was defined as the fraction of unique TCRs that were SARS-CoV-2-associated. Depth was defined as the fraction of total T cells that were SARS-CoV-2-associated. Using the MIRA data, each spike-specific TCR was assigned both to the spike region to which the TCR was reactive and to a CD4 or CD8 class. Log10-transformed breadth and depth values were compared by one-way ANOVA with Sidak's multiple comparisons tests. In TCRdb, the immuneACCESS table is reduced to in-frame sequences with V and J assigned. These tables do not hold every clone; where another copy was compared, an unresolved V gene accounts for under half, and the others remain unexplained. That table gives V, J and clone size, and the DNA gave D and trimming. This sample is represented by nearly 90,000 clones; nearly 90% of them were singletons. The ten largest clones represent under 7% of the sample.

The meaning of the sample's time point label: baseline before first vaccination. Vaccinee samples came from UK trials COV001 and COV002, including a single-blind randomized controlled phase 2/3 trial of AZD1222 (ChAdOx1 nCoV-19) in healthy adults. For TCRbeta chain sequencing, PBMC samples from trial participants were taken at day 0 and at day 28 after the second dose. According to the germline V gene, CDR1 reads KGHSH and CDR2 reads LQKENI. Here V drops 5 bases and J drops 2 bases, and the junction holds 3 bases not matched to any gene. The CDR3 numbers 14 residues from cysteine through phenylalanine. Only the CDR3 DNA stays, 42 bases, in frame from base 1.

This sequence was found in an adult in good health. This specimen was peripheral blood, taken on day 0 of AZD1222 vaccination. The chain is made from TRBV18 and TRBJ2-5, with 9 bases matching TRBD1. CDR3 loop: CASSIDRGQETQYF. The DNA sequence follows: TGTGCCAGCTCAATAGACAGGGGGCAAGAGACCCAGTACTTC.